The next 13 T cell receptor beta chains were all read from a single sample in a study of T cell clonality in common variable immunodeficiency. Overall study results and limits: Reportedly, TCR beta sequences from common variable immunodeficiency showed fewer deletions and N-nucleotide insertions.

The assay was immunoSEQ multiplex PCR, and TCRdb's table has in-frame clones only and misses some. The record shows around 40,000 clones for this sample, with no singletons present. These receptors' antigens are unknown. The sample consisted of peripheral blood mononuclear cells. The origin of the receptors is a human donor with common variable immunodeficiency.

This clone showed up just a few times. The sequenced fragment ends 3 residues before the CDR3 boundary, so the rest is inferred from the germline J gene. The chain has TRBV7-2 and TRBJ1-2; D is ambiguous. CDR3 length equals 14 residues. CDR1 and CDR2 (germline): SGHTA, FQGNSA. With 5 bases removed from V and 5 bases from J, the gap between germline ends came to 15 bases. The sequenced CDR3 bases are TGTGCCAGCAGCCCCAAGACCTGGCGGTATGGC. Residues: CASSPKTWRYG. The entire CDR3 protein reads CASSPKTWRYGYTF. Combining the CDR3 with reference TRBV7-2 and TRBJ1-2 gives the whole variable domain GAGVSQSPSNKVTEKGKDVELRCDPISGHTALYWYRQSLGQGLEFLIYFQGNSAPDKSGLPSDRFSAERTGGSVSTLTIQRTQQEDSAVYLCASSPKTWRYGYTFGSGTRLTVV.

The table lists this clone with many counts. The CDR3 goes on 3 residues after the read ends, and that part is filled in from the germline J gene. The V call is TRBV7-9, the J call TRBJ2-1; 7 positions agree with TRBD2. The CDR3 length is 14 residues. CDR1 is SEHNR and CDR2 is FQNEAQ in the germline V gene (reference sequence). The V and J ends lost 5 bases and 5 bases, in that order; junction bases with no gene match: 6. The covered CDR3 bases are TGTGCCAGCAGCGAGGCTAGCGGCAACAATGAG. Translation: CASSEASGNNE. The full CDR3 protein is CASSEASGNNEQFF.

A few counts support this clone. The read ends 3 residues early relative to the CDR3; the germline J gene fills the gap. The chain uses TRBV6-2 or TRBV6-3 and TRBJ2-7, with 10 positions matching TRBD1. The length of the CDR3 is 15 residues. Per germline, CDR1 MNHEY and CDR2 SVGEGT. J was trimmed by 5 bases and V by 7 bases; bases with no gene match: 11. CDR3 DNA (partial): TGTGCCAGCATTACCGGGACAGGGGCGCAGCACGAG. Its translation: CASITGTGAQHE. The whole CDR3 region reads CASITGTGAQHEQYF.

This clone was seen many times. The CDR3 goes on 3 residues after the read ends, and that part is filled in from the germline J gene. The V call is TRBV20-1, the J call TRBJ1-2; 8 positions agree with TRBD1. Germline V gene sequence: CDR1 DFQATT, CDR2 SNEGSKA (reference sequence). The CDR3 runs 15 residues. Trimming removed 6 bases from V and 6 bases from J; junction bases left unmatched: 15. Partial CDR3 DNA: TGCAGTGCAGCGGGACAGGAGAGGTTATGGGATGGC. Amino acids: CSAAGQERLWDG. The CDR3 reads in full as CSAAGQERLWDGYTF.

About this clone: The read ends 3 residues shy of where the CDR3 ends; the end is completed using the germline J gene. The chain combines TRBV30 with TRBJ2-7; 7 nucleotides match TRBD1. The germline V gene encodes CDR1 GTSNPN and CDR2 SVGIG (reference sequence). CDR3 length: 12 residues. V lost 1 base to trimming and J lost 4 bases; unmatched junction nucleotides: 1. Partial CDR3 DNA: TGTGCCTGGAGTGCACAGGGGTACGAG. Translating it yields CAWSAQGYE. The full CDR3 is CAWSAQGYEQYF.

This clone has ten or more counts. Read data end 3 residues before the CDR3 end; the end is taken from the germline J gene. The V gene is TRBV7-8, the J gene TRBJ2-1; possibly TRBD1 for D (6 bases). CDR1 SGHVS and CDR2 FQNEAQ come from the germline V gene. The V and J ends lost 1 base and 8 bases respectively, with 12 bases between them. There are 14 residues in the CDR3. The DNA read from the CDR3 is TGTGCCAGCAGCTTAGAAGGGGGAGTGGATGAG. The encoded protein is CASSLEGGVDE. The whole CDR3 region reads CASSLEGGVDEQFF.

A word on this clone: The read comes to an end 3 residues before the CDR3 does, leaving the germline J gene to fill in the end. V and J are TRBV19 and TRBJ2-7; D is possibly TRBD1 (7 bases). V lost 5 bases, J lost 6 bases, and 23 bases lay in between. Germline V lookup: CDR1 LNHDA, CDR2 SQIVND (reference sequence). The length of the CDR3 is 16 residues. Incomplete CDR3 DNA: TGTGCCAGTAGTTCCCGCCAAGGGGGGACAGTAAGCGAG. Translated, it gives CASSSRQGGTVSE. The whole CDR3 sequence reads CASSSRQGGTVSEQYF.

Remarks on this clone: The read ends 3 residues early relative to the CDR3; the germline J gene fills the gap. The rearrangement joins TRBV7-6 to TRBJ1-2; 9 nucleotides agree with TRBD1. Germline values: CDR1 SGHVS, CDR2 FNYEAQ. This CDR3 has 14 residues. CDR3 protein: CASSKPGTGSGYTF. The part of the CDR3 DNA that was read is TGTGCCAGCAGCAAGCCCGGGACAGGGAGCGGC.

There are many counts of this clone. From the germline J gene comes the end of the CDR3, since the read stops 3 residues before it. The J gene is TRBJ2-7, the V gene TRBV5-1, with 14 positions matching TRBD2. The J segment lost 3 bases and the V segment lost 3 bases, leaving 5 bases of the junction unmatched. Per the germline V gene, CDR1 is SGHRS and CDR2 is YFSETQ. The CDR3 is 16 residues long. The CDR3 DNA, read in part, is TGCGCCAGCAGCTCGGGGACTAGCGGGAGATTCTACGAG. It codes for CASSSGTSGRFYE. The whole CDR3 protein is CASSSGTSGRFYEQYF.

This clone appeared many times. The sequence runs out 3 residues before the end of the CDR3; the remainder is reconstructed from the germline J gene. The chain links TRBV14 to TRBJ2-1; the D gene is possibly TRBD2 (5 bases). Deletions cut 5 bases from V and 3 bases from J, with 14 bases between. This CDR3 has 15 amino acids. The germline CDR1 and CDR2 sequences are SGHDN and FVKESK. CDR3 bases read: TGTGCCAGCAGCTTTACTAGTAGCAACTACAATGAG. Its protein is CASSFTSSNYNE. The whole CDR3 protein is CASSFTSSNYNEQFF.

Notes on this clone: The read ends 3 residues early relative to the CDR3; the germline J gene fills the gap. V is TRBV7-6 and J is TRBJ1-3; a weak D match, TRBD1 (6 bases). Per the germline V gene, CDR1 is SGHVS and CDR2 is FNYEAQ. The length of the CDR3 is 16 residues. Trimming pared 3 bases from V and 4 bases from J, leaving 16 bases between. This CDR3 reads CASSLVGQHLGNTIYF. Partial CDR3 DNA: TGTGCCAGCAGCTTGGTAGGACAGCACTTAGGAAACACC.

This clone appeared many times. This CDR3 is CASSLGPSSPLQETQYF. The covered CDR3 bases are TGCGCCAGCAGCTTGGGACCATCTAGCCCCCTCCAAGAGACC. The V gene is TRBV5-1, the J gene TRBJ2-5, with D possibly being TRBD2 (5 bases). Read coverage stops 3 residues before the CDR3 terminus; the germline J gene supplies the remainder. Trimming cost V 0 bases and J 1 base, with 16 bases left between them. CDR3 length equals 17 residues. The germline gives CDR1 SGHRS, CDR2 YFSETQ.

This clone was observed at least ten times. The CDR3 goes on 3 residues after the read ends, and that part is filled in from the germline J gene. The gene calls are TRBV7-2 and TRBJ2-1; no definite D call. Deletions cut 8 bases from V and 1 base from J, with 12 bases between. The germline gives CDR1 SGHTA, CDR2 FQGNSA. The CDR3 covers 14 residues. Partial CDR3 DNA: TGTGCCAGCGGTTTAGGTAGATCCTACAATGAG. This encodes CASGLGRSYNE. The full-length CDR3 reads as CASGLGRSYNEQFF.